The entry below describes one TCR beta chain. Here immunoSEQ multiplex PCR was the method, and the copy in TCRdb shows in-frame clones only, minus some. The repertoire consists of about 100,000 clones, with 75% to 90% occurring once and the leading ten covering about 1.8%. The data are from a study of blood T cell repertoires in COVID-19. Germline V gene data show CDR1 as KGHSH and CDR2 as LQKENI. Trimming removed 2 bases from V and 2 bases from J, with 13 bases in between. The CDR3 is 16 amino acids. The sequencing sample was made of peripheral blood. The TCR was taken from a woman in her seventies with active or convalescent COVID-19. The chain recombines TRBV18 with TRBJ2-1, with D possibly matching TRBD2 (7 bases). CDR3 sequence (DNA): TGTGCCAGCTCACCAGTAGGGGGGGCGGCCTACAATGAGCAGTTCTTC. Translation gives CASSPVGGAAYNEQFF.